The sequence of this T cell receptor beta chain was determined in a study of PD-1 blockade in classical Hodgkin lymphoma. Turning to the study itself: Nivolumab was administered to patients intravenously at 3 mg/kg every 2 weeks.

A note on this clone: No antigen is known for it.

The table came from immunoSEQ multiplex PCR; TCRdb's copy has only in-frame clones and leaves some out. The sample includes about 110,000 clones, 89% of them seen just once. The study's findings and limits: Lower baseline TCR diversity marked trial partial responders and progressors. In CD4+ cells, TCR diversity went up significantly by C4D1, but in CD8+ cells it did not. The authors excluded patients who started nivolumab under 1 year after ASCT.

Exposure to brentuximab vedotin varied, and each patient had relapsed following autologous stem cell transplantation. The TCR originated in a human donor with classical Hodgkin lymphoma. Sample: peripheral blood mononuclear cells (PBMCs), taken before the second cycle of nivolumab.

The CDR3 DNA reads TGTGCCAGCAGCTTAGGACGTCACGGACCCTACGAGCAGTACTTC. It encodes CASSLGRHGPYEQYF. The chain combines TRBV7-9 with TRBJ2-7; D is unclear. The V gene lost 1 base and the J gene lost 2 bases, with 12 bases spanning the gap. The CDR3 is 15 amino acids. The germline V gene encodes CDR1 SEHNR and CDR2 FQNEAQ (reference sequence). The entire variable domain, with the rest obtained from reference TRBV7-9 and TRBJ2-7, is as follows: DTGVSQNPRHKITKRGQNVTFRCDPISEHNRLYWYRQTLGQGPEFLTYFQNEAQLEKSRLLSDRFSAERPKGSFSTLEIQRTEQGDSAMYLCASSLGRHGPYEQYFGPGTRLTVT.